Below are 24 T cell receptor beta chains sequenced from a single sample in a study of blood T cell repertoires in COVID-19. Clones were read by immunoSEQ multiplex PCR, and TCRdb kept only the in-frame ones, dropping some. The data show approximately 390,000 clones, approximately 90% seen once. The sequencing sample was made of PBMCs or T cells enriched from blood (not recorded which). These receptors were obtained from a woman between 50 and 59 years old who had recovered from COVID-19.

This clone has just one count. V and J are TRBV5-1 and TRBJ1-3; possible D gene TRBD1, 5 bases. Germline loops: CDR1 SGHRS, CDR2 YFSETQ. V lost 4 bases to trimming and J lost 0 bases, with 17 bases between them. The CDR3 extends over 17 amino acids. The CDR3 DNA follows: TGCGCCAGCAGCGCCCTGGGACGGGGGAGCTCTGGAAACACCATATATTTT. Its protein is CASSALGRGSSGNTIYF.

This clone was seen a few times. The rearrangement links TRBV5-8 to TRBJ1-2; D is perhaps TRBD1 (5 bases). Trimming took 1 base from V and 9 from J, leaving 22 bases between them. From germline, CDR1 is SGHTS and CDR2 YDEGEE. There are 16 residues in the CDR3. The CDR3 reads CASSLTATGGIYSYTF. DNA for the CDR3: TGTGCCAGCAGCTTGACCGCGACGGGGGGAATTTATAGCTACACCTTC.

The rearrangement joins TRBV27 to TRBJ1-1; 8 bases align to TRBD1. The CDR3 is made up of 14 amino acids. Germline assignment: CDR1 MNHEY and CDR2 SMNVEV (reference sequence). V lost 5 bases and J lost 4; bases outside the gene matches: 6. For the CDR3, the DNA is TGTGCCAGCAGTCCGGGACAGGTAACCACTGAAGCTTTCTTT. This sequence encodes CASSPGQVTTEAFF.

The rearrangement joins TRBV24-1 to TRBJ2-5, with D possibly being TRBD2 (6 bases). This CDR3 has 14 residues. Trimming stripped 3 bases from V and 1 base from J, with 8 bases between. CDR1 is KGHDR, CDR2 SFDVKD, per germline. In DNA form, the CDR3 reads TGTGCCACCAGTGATCGGAGGGTCCAAGAGACCCAGTACTTC. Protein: CATSDRRVQETQYF.

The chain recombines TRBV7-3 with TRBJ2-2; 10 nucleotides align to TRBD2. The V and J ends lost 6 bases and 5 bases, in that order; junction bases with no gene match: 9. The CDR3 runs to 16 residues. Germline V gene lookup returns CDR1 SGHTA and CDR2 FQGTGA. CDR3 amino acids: CASSPSGLARTGELFF. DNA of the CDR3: TGTGCCAGCAGTCCTTCGGGACTAGCGAGGACCGGGGAGCTGTTTTTT.

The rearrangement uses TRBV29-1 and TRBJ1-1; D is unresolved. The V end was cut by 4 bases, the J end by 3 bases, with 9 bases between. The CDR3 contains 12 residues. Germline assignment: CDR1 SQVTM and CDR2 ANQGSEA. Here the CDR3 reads CSVARFDTEAFF. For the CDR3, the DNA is TGCAGCGTTGCCCGGTTCGACACTGAAGCTTTCTTT.

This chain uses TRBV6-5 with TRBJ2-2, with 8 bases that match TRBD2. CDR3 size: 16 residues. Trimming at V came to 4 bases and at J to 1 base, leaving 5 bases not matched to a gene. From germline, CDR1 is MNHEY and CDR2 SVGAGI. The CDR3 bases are TGTGCCAGCAGTTCCCGCGGGGGGAGGAACACCGGGGAGCTGTTTTTT. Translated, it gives CASSSRGGRNTGELFF.

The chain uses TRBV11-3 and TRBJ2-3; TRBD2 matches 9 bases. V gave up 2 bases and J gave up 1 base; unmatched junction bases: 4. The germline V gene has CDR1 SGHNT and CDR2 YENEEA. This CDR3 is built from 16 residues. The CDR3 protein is CASSLTRLAGTDTQYF. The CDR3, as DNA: TGTGCCAGCAGCTTAACTAGACTAGCGGGCACAGATACGCAGTATTTT.

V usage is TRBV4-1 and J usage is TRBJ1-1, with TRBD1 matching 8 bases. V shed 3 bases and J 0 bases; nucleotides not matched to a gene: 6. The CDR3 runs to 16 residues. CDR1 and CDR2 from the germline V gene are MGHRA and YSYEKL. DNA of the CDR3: TGCGCCAGCAGCCAGCAACCAGGGGGCGTGAACACTGAAGCTTTCTTT. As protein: CASSQQPGGVNTEAFF.

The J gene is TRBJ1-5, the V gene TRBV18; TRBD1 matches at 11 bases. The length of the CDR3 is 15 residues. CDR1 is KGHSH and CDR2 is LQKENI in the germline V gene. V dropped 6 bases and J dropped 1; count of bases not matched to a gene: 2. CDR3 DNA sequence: TGTGCCAGCTCCGGACAGGGGGCAAGCAATCAGCCCCAGCATTTT. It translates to CASSGQGASNQPQHF.

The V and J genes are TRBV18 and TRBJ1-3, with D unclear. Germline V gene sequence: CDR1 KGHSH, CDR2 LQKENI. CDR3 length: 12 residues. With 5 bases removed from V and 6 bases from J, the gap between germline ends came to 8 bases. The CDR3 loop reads CASSEHLNTIYF. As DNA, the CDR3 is TGTGCCAGCTCAGAGCATCTAAACACCATATATTTT.

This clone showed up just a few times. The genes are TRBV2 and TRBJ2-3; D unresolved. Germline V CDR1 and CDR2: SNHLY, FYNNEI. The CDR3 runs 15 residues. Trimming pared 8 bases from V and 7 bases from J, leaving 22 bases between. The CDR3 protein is CASGSAAVSSNTQYF. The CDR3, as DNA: TGTGCCAGCGGTTCGGCGGCCGTTAGTTCGAATACGCAGTATTTT.

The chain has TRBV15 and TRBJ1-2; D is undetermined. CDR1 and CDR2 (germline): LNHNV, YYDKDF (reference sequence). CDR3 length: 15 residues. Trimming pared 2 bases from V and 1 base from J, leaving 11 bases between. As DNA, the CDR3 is TGTGCCACCAGCAGACCTATTGGAGTTAACTATGGCTACACCTTC. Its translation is CATSRPIGVNYGYTF.

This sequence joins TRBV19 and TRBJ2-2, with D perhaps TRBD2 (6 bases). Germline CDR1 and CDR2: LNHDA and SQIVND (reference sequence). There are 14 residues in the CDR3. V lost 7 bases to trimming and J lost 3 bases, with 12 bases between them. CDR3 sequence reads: CASKRDLYTGELFF. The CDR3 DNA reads TGTGCCAGTAAAAGGGACTTGTACACCGGGGAGCTGTTTTTT.

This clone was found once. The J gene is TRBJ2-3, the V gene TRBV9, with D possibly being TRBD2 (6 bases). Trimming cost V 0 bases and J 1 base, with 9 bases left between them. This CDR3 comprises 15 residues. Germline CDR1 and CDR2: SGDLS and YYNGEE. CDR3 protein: CASSVEQRGTDTQYF. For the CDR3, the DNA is TGTGCCAGCAGCGTAGAGCAGCGGGGCACAGATACGCAGTATTTT.

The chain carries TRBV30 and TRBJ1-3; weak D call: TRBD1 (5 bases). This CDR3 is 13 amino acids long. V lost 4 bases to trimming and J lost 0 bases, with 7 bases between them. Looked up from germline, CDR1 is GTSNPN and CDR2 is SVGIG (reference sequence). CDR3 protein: CAWNRNSGNTIYF. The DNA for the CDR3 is TGTGCCTGGAACAGGAACTCTGGAAACACCATATATTTT.

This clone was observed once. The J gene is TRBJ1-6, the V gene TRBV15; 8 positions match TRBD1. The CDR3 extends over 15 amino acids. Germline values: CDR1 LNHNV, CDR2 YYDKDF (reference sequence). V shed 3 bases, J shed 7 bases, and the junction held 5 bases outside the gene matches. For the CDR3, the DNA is TGTGCCACCAGCAGCAGACAGGGGACAAATTCACCCCTCCACTTT. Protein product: CATSSRQGTNSPLHF. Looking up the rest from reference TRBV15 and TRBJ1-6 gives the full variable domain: DAMVIQNPRYQVTQFGKPVTLSCSQTLNHNVMYWYQQKSSQAPKLLFHYYDKDFNNEADTPDNFQSRRPNTSFCFLDIRSPGLGDTAMYLCATSSRQGTNSPLHFGNGTRLTVT.

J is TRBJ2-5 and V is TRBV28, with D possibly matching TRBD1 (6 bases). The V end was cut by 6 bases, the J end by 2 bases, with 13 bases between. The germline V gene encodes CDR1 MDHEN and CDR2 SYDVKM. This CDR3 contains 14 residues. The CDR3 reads CASSTDSYQETQYF. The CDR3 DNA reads TGTGCCAGCAGCACGGACAGCTATCAAGAGACCCAGTACTTC.

CDR3 sequence (DNA): TGCAGTGCTAGTTCGACAGTAGGGTACAATGAGCAGTTCTTC. It encodes CSASSTVGYNEQFF. The rearrangement joins TRBV20-1 to TRBJ2-1; TRBD1 is a possible D gene (5 bases). This CDR3 contains 14 residues. Trimming took off 3 bases at V and 4 bases at J, with 13 bases between the two ends. Germline V lookup: CDR1 DFQATT, CDR2 SNEGSKA (reference sequence).

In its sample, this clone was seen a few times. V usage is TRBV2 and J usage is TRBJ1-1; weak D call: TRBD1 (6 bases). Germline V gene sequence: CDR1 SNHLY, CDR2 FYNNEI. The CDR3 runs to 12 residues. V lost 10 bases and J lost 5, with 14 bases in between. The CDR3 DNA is TGTGCCACCGAGGGGGAACGGACTGAAGCTTTCTTT. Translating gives CATEGERTEAFF.

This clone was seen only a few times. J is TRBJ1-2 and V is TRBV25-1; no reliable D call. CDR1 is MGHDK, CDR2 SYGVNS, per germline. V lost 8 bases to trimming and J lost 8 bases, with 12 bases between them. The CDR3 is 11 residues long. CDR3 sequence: CASGHLWGYTF. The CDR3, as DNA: TGTGCCAGCGGGCACCTCTGGGGCTACACCTTC.

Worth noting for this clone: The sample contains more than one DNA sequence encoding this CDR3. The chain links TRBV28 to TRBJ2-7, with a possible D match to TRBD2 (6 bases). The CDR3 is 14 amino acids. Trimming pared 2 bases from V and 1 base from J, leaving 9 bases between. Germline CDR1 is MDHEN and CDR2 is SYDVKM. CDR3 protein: CASSLGGFSYEQYF. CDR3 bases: TGTGCCAGCAGTTTAGGGGGGTTTTCCTACGAGCAGTACTTC.

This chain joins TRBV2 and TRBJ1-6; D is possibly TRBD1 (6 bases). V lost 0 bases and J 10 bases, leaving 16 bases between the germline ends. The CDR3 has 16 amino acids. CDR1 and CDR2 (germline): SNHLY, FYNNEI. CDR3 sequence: CASSEAPAGVGSPLHF. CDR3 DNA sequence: TGTGCCAGCAGTGAAGCGCCGGCAGGGGTCGGGTCACCCCTCCACTTT.

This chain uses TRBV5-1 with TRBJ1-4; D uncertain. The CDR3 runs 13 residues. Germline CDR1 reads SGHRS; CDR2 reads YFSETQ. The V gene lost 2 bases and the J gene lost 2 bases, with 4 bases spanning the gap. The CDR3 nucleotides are TGCGCCAGCAGCTTCCGTACTAATGAAAAACTGTTTTTT. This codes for CASSFRTNEKLFF.